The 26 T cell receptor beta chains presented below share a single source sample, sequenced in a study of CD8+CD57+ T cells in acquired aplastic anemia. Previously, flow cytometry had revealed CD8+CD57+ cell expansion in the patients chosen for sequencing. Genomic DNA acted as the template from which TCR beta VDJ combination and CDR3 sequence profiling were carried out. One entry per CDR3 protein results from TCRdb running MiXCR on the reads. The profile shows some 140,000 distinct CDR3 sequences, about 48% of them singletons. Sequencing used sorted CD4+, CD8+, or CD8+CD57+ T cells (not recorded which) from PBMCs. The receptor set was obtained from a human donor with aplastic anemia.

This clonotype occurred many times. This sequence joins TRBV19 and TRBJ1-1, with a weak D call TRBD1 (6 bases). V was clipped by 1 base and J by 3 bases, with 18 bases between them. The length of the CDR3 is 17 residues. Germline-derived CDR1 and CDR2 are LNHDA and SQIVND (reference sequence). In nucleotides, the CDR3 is TGTGCCAGTAGTATAGTCAGGGGAGTAATGGGGGACACTGAAGCTTTCTTT. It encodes CASSIVRGVMGDTEAFF.

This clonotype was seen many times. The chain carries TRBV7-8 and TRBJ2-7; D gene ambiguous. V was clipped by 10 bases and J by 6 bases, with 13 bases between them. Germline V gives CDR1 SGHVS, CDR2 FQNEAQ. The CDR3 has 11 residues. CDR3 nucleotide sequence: TGTGCCACCTCACCAGGTCGCGAGCAGTACTTC. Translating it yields CATSPGREQYF.

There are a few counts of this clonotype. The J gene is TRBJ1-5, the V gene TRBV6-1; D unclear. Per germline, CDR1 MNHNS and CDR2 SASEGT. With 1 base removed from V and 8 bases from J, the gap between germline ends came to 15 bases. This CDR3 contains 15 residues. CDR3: CASSEVRLGSEPQHF. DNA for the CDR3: TGTGCCAGCAGTGAAGTTCGTTTAGGGAGTGAGCCCCAGCATTTT.

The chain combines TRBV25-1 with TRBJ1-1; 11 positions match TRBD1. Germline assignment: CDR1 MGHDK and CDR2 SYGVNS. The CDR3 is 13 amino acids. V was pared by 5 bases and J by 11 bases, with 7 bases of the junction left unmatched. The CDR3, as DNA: TGTGCCAGCAGTTTCGGACAGGGGGCGAGGGCTTTCTTT. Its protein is CASSFGQGARAFF.

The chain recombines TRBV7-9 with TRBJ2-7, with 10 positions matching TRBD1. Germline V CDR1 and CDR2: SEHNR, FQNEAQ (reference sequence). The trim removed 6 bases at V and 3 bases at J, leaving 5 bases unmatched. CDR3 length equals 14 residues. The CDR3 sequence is CASRKGQGLYEQYF. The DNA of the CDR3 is TGTGCCAGCAGAAAGGGACAGGGGCTCTACGAGCAGTACTTC.

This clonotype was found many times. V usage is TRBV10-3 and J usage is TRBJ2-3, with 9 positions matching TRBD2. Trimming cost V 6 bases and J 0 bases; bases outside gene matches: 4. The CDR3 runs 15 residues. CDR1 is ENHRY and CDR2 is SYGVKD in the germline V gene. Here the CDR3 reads CAISKTSGSTDTQYF. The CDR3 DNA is TGTGCCATCAGCAAGACTAGCGGAAGCACAGATACGCAGTATTTT.

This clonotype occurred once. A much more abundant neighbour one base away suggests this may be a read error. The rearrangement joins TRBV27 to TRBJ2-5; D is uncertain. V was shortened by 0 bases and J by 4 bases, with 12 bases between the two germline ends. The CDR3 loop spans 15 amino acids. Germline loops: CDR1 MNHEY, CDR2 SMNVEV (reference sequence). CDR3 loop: CASSLSPLSSETQYF. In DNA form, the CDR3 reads TGTGCCAGCAGTTTATCGCCACTATCTTCAGAGACCCAGTACTTC.

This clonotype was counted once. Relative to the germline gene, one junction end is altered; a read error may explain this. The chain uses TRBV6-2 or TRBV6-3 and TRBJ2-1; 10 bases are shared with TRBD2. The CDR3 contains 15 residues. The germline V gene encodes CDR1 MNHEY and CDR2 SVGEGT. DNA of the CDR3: TGTGCTAGCAGTTTGATAGCGGGGGGCTACAATAAGCAGTTCTTC. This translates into CASSLIAGGYNKQFF.

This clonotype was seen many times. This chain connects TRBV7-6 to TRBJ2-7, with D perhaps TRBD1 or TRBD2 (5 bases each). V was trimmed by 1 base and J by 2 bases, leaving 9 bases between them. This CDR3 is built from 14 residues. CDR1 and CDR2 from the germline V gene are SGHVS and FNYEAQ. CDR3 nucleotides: TGTGCCAGCAGCTTAGAGGGACCCCCCTACGAGCAGTACTTC. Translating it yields CASSLEGPPYEQYF.

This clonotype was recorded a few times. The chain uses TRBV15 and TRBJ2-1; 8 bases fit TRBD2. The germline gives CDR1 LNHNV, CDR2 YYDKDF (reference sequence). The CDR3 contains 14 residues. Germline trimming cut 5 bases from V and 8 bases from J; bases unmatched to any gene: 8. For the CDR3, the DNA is TGTGCCACCAGCGACAGCGGGAGTACAGATGAGCAGTTCTTC. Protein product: CATSDSGSTDEQFF.

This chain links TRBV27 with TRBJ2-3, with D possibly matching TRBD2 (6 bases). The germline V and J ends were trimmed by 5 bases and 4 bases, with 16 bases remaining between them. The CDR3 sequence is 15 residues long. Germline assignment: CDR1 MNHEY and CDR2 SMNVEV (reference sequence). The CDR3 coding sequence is TGTGCCAGCAGTACGCGGGGTAATATCCCAGATACGCAGTATTTT. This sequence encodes CASSTRGNIPDTQYF.

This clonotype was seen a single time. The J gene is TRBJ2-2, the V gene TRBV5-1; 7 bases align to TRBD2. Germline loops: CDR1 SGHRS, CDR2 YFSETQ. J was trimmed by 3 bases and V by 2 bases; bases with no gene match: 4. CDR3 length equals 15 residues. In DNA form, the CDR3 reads TGCGCCAGCAGCTTCCGGGACTACGACACCGGGGAGCTGTTTTTT. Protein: CASSFRDYDTGELFF.

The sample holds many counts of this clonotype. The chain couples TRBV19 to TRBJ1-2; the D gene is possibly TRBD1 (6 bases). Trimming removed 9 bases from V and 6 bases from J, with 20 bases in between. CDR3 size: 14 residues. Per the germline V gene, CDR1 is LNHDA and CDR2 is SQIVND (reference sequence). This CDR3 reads CASSDPGTRDGYTF. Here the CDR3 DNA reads TGTGCCAGCTCCGACCCCGGGACAAGGGATGGCTACACCTTC.

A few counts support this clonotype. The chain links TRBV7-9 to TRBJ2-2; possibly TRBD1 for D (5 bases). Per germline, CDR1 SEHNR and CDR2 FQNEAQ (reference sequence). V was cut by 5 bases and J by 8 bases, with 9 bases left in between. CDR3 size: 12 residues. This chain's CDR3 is CASSGRVGELFF. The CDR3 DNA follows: TGTGCCAGCAGCGGCAGGGTAGGGGAGCTGTTTTTT.

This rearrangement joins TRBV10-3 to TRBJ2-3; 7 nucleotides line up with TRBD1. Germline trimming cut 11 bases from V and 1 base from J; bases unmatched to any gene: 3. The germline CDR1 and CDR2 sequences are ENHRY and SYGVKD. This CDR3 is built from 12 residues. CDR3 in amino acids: CASGQGTDTQYF. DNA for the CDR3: TGTGCCTCCGGACAGGGCACAGATACGCAGTATTTT.

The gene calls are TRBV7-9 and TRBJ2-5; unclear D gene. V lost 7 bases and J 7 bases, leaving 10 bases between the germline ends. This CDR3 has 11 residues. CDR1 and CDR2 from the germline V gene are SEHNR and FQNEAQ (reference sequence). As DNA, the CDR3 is TGTGCCAGCACCACGTGGAGGACCCAGTACTTC. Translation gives CASTTWRTQYF.

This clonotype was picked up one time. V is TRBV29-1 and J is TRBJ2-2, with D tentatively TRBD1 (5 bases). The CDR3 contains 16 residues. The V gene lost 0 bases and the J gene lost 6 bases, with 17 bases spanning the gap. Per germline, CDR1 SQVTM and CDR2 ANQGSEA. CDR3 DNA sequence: TGCAGCGTTGAAGAGGTGGCCACAGGCGGCCCCGGGGAGCTGTTTTTT. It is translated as CSVEEVATGGPGELFF.

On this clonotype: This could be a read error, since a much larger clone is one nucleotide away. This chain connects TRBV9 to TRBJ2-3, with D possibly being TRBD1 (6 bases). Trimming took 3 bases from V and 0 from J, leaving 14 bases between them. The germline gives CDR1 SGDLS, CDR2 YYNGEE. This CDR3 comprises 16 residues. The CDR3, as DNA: TGTGCCAGCAGCGCCCAGGGGATGAGAAGCACAGATACGCAGTATTTT. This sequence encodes CASSAQGMRSTDTQYF.

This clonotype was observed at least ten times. The CDR3 DNA follows: TGCGCCAGCAGCTTGGGCCAGGGAAGCTCCTACGAGCAGTACTTC. Its translation: CASSLGQGSSYEQYF. The genes are TRBV5-1 and TRBJ2-7; the D gene is possibly TRBD1 (5 bases). Germline V gives CDR1 SGHRS, CDR2 YFSETQ. Trimming removed 0 bases at V and 0 bases at J, with 10 bases between. The CDR3 consists of 15 residues.

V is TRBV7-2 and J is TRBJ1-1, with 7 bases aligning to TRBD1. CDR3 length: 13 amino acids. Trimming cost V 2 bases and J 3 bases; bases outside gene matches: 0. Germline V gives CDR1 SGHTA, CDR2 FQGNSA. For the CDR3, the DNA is TGTGCCAGCAGCTTACAGGGGGACACTGAAGCTTTCTTT. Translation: CASSLQGDTEAFF.

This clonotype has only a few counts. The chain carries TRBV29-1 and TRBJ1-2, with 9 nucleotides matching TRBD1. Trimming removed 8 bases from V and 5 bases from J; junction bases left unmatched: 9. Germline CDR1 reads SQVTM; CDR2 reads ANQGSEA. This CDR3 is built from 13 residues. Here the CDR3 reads CSTGQGRVYGYTF. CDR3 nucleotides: TGCAGCACGGGACAGGGAAGGGTTTATGGCTACACCTTC. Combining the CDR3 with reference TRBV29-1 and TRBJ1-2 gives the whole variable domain SAVISQKPSRDICQRGTSLTIQCQVDSQVTMMFWYRQQPGQSLTLIATANQGSEATYESGFVIDKFPISRPNLTFSTLTVSNMSPEDSSIYLCSTGQGRVYGYTFGSGTRLTVV.

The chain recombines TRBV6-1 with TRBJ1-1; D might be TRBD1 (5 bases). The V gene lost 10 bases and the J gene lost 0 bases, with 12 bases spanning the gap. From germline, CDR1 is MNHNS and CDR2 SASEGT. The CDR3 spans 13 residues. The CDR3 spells CATGTEMNTEAFF. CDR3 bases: TGTGCCACCGGGACGGAAATGAACACTGAAGCTTTCTTT.

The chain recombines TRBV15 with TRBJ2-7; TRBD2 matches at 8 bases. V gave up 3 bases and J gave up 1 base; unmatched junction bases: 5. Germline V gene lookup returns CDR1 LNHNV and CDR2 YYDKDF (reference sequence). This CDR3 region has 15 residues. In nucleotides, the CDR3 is TGTGCCACCAGCAGTGAGGGCGGGAGGTCCTACGAGCAGTACTTC. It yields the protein CATSSEGGRSYEQYF. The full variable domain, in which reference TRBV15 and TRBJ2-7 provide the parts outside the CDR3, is DAMVIQNPRYQVTQFGKPVTLSCSQTLNHNVMYWYQQKSSQAPKLLFHYYDKDFNNEADTPDNFQSRRPNTSFCFLDIRSPGLGDTAMYLCATSSEGGRSYEQYFGPGTRLTVT.

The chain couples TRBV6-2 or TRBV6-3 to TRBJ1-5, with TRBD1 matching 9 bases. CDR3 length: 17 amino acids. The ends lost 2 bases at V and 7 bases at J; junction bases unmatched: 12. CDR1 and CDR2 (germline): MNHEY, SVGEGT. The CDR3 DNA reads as TGTGCCAGCAGTTACGTCCAGACAGGGGGTTTTGAACAGCCCCAGCATTTT. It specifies CASSYVQTGGFEQPQHF.

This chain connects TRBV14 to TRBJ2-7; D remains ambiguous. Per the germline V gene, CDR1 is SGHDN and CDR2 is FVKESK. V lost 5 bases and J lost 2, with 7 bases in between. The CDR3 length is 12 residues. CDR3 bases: TGTGCCAGCAGCGGACCACCCTACGAGCAGTACTTC. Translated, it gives CASSGPPYEQYF.

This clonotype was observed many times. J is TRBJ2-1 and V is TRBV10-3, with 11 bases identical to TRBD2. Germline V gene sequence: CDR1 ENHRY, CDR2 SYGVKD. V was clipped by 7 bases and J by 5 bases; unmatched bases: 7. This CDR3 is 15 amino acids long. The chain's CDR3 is CAIIGSSGGNNEQFF. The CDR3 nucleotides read TGTGCCATCATCGGTTCTAGCGGGGGGAACAATGAGCAGTTCTTC.